This T cell receptor beta chain was recovered during a study of T cell responses to AZD1222 COVID-19 vaccine (dated by TCRdb to about 2021). Study-level background: AZD1222 recipients given second doses at about 4 weeks or at about 12 weeks were pooled, since spike-specific TCR depth and breadth were not found to differ between the two schedules. A total of just over 230 trial participants underwent TCR sequencing, of whom about 200 received two doses of AZD1222 and some 26 received two doses of the MenACWY control vaccine. Enrollment into the trials was organized by age into subgroups of 18-55, 56-69 and 70-plus years, and those subgroups contained approximately 150, 30 and 60 TCR-sequenced participants, respectively.

The CDR3 regions of human TCRbeta chains were analyzed by immunosequencing. In the original analysis: TCRs in the repertoires were matched against a reference library of SARS-CoV-2-specific TCRs that had been generated with the MIRA antigen-specificity platform. Breadth meant the fraction of unique TCRs that were SARS-CoV-2-associated, whereas depth meant the fraction of total T cells that were SARS-CoV-2-associated. Each spike-specific TCR was assigned to its reactive spike region and to a CD4 or CD8 class using the MIRA data. Log10-transformed breadth and depth values were compared by one-way ANOVA with Sidak's multiple comparisons tests. TCRdb limited this immuneACCESS table to in-frame rearrangements with V and J called. A share of clones is missing; checked studies link under half to unresolved V genes, and the rest is unexplained. Clone size and V and J calls were adopted from that table, with D and trimming inferred from the DNA. The sample records approximately 130,000 clones, about nine tenths of which are singletons. The ten largest make up 7.2% of the sample.

Taken from the germline V gene, the CDR1 and CDR2 loops are LGHNA and YNFKEQ. The CDR3 covers 17 residues, taking in both the cysteine and the phenylalanine. Only the CDR3 DNA stays, 51 bases, in frame from base 1. The V end gives up 1 base and the J end 1 base, leaving 8 bases in the junction not matched to a gene. What the time point label conveys for this sample: baseline before first vaccination. Vaccinee samples came from UK trials COV001 and COV002, including a single-blind randomized controlled phase 2/3 trial of AZD1222 (ChAdOx1 nCoV-19) in healthy adults. Trial participant PBMC samples were collected at day 0 and day 28 after the second dose for TCRbeta chain sequencing. Concerning this clone itself: Which antigen it targets is not known. Base qualities are not provided; no much larger clone lies one nucleotide away.

General conclusions and limits of the study: Conclusions about previously exposed vaccinees are limited because only five to seven AZD1222 recipients were SARS-CoV-2 seropositive at baseline. Most participants were white British and females outnumbered males, and the authors suggested that clonal diversity may have been underestimated. Reportedly, close to half of the unique spike-specific TCRs recognized epitopes lying outside the regions that are mutated in the B.1.351 and B.1.1.7 variants. The vaccine-associated CD4 TCRs covered the entire spike protein, and the dominant responses fell in regions 160-218 and 743-854. Because no day 14 peak-response samples were available, the repertoires could be characterized only after the peak T cell response. In the small 56-69-year group, the increase in depth fell short of significance, most likely because of low power. A significant rise in spike-specific TCR breadth and depth was observed after two AZD1222 doses relative to day 0 and relative to MenACWY recipients.

This chain is built from TRBV4-2 and TRBJ2-7; 9 junctional bases match TRBD2. The clonotype was recovered from an adult in good health. This specimen was peripheral blood, taken on day 0 of AZD1222 vaccination. The CDR3 protein is CASSQGEAGGGSYEQYF. Read as DNA, the sequence is TGTGCCAGCAGCCAAGGGGAGGCGGGAGGGGGATCCTACGAGCAGTACTTC.